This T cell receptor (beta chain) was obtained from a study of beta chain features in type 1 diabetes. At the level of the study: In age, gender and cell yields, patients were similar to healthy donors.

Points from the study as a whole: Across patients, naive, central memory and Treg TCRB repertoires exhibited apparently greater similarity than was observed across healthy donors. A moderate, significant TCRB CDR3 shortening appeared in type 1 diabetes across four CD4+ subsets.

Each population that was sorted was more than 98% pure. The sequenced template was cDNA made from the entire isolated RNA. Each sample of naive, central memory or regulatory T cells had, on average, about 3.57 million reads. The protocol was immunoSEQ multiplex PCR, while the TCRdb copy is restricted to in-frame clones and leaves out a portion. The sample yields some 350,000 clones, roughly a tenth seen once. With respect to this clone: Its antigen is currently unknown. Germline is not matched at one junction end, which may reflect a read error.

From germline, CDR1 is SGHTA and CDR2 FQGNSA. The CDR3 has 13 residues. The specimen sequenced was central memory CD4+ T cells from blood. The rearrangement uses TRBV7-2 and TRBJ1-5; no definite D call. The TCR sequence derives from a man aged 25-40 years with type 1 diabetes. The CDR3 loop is CASCFSSNQPQHF. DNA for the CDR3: TGTGCCAGCTGCTTTTCTAGCAATCAGCCCCAGCATTTT.